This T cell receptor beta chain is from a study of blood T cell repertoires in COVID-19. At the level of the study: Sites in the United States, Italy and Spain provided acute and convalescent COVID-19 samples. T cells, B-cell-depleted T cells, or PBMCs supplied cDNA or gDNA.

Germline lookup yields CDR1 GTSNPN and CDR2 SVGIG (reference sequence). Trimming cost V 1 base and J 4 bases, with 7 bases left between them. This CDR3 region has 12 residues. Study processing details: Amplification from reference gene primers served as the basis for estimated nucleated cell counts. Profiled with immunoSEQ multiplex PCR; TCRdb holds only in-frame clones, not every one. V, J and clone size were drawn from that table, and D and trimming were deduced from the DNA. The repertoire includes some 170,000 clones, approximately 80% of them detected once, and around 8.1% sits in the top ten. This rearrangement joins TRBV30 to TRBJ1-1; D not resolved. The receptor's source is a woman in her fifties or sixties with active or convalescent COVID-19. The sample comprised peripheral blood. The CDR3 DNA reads TGTGCCTGGAGTGGGTACGGCACTGAAGCTTTCTTT. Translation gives CAWSGYGTEAFF.